Below are 29 T cell receptor beta chains sequenced from a single sample in a study of cytomegalovirus exposure and HLA in healthy donors (dated by TCRdb to between 2016 and 2019). The library relied on the immunoSEQ multiplex PCR assay. For the multiplex PCR, a mixture combining 60 forward primers for TCR Vbeta segments and 13 reverse primers for TCR Jbeta segments was used. TCRdb's version of the immuneACCESS table is confined to in-frame rearrangements and falls short of the full clone set. An unresolved V gene accounts for under half of the shortfall where checked; the remainder is of unknown origin. For this sample there are 200,000 or so clones; roughly four fifths appear just once. Approximately 2% of the sample belongs to the ten largest clones. Sequenced sample: PBMCs. These receptor sequences come from a woman aged 30 to 39 in good health and CMV-seropositive.

The rearrangement links TRBV11-1 to TRBJ1-4, with a tentative D call TRBD1 (6 bases). CDR1 and CDR2 (germline): SGHAT, FQDESV (reference sequence). V was pared by 4 bases and J by 4 bases, with 10 bases between. The length of the CDR3 is 14 residues. CDR3 region: CASSSDSRNEKLFF. CDR3 nucleotides: TGTGCCAGCAGCTCGGACAGCCGTAATGAAAAACTGTTTTTT. The full variable domain, in which reference TRBV11-1 and TRBJ1-4 provide the parts outside the CDR3, is EAEVAQSPRYKITEKSQAVAFWCDPISGHATLYWYRQILGQGPELLVQFQDESVVDDSQLPKDRFSAERLKGVDSTLKIQPAELGDSAMYLCASSSDSRNEKLFFGSGTQLSVL.

V and J are TRBV6-1 and TRBJ1-5; D uncertain. Looked up from germline, CDR1 is MNHNS and CDR2 is SASEGT. With 6 bases removed from V and 0 bases from J, the gap between germline ends came to 9 bases. There are 14 residues in the CDR3. The CDR3 DNA reads TGTGCCAGCAGCGACACGTATAGCAATCAGCCCCAGCATTTT. Its translation: CASSDTYSNQPQHF.

The chain employs TRBV10-3 and TRBJ1-2; 7 bases match TRBD1. The CDR3 length is 13 residues. Germline CDR1 is ENHRY and CDR2 is SYGVKD. V lost 2 bases and J lost 3; bases outside the gene matches: 0. The chain's CDR3 is CAISEQGDYGYTF. As DNA, the CDR3 is TGTGCCATCAGTGAGCAGGGGGACTATGGCTACACCTTC.

The CDR3 loop reads CASSPVVASTGELFF. CDR3 in DNA: TGTGCCAGCAGCCCCGTAGTAGCTTCCACCGGGGAGCTGTTTTTT. The rearrangement joins TRBV6-6 to TRBJ2-2; D gene unclear. The CDR3 is 15 residues long. V shed 6 bases and J shed 4 bases, with 15 bases lying between them. Germline V gene lookup returns CDR1 MNHNY and CDR2 SVGAGI (reference sequence).

Concerning this clone: The sample holds other DNA sequences that translate to the same CDR3. The chain employs TRBV27 and TRBJ2-3; D gene ambiguous. CDR3 size: 12 residues. Per the germline V gene, CDR1 is MNHEY and CDR2 is SMNVEV (reference sequence). Trimming cost V 6 bases and J 4 bases, with 8 bases left between them. CDR3 DNA sequence: TGTGCCAGCAGCCCCACTGCAGATACGCAGTATTTT. Its translation: CASSPTADTQYF.

The chain joins TRBV6-5 to TRBJ1-2; 7 bases fit TRBD1. V was pared by 5 bases and J by 4 bases, with 4 bases of the junction left unmatched. Germline loops: CDR1 MNHEY, CDR2 SVGAGI. This CDR3 region has 13 residues. CDR3 loop: CASSRGLGYGYTF. The CDR3 coding sequence is TGTGCCAGCAGTAGGGGGCTCGGCTATGGCTACACCTTC.

This chain uses TRBV11-3 with TRBJ2-2, with 13 nucleotides matching TRBD2. The CDR3 loop spans 15 amino acids. V lost 5 bases, J lost 6 bases, and 3 bases stayed unmatched. CDR1 and CDR2 (germline): SGHNT, YENEEA. CDR3 in amino acids: CASSGGTSGAGELFF. CDR3 DNA: TGTGCCAGCAGCGGAGGGACTAGCGGGGCCGGGGAGCTGTTTTTT.

The rearrangement links TRBV5-1 to TRBJ2-2; maybe TRBD2 (6 bases). V gave up 1 base and J gave up 6 bases, with 19 bases separating them. The CDR3 is made up of 17 amino acids. CDR1 is SGHRS and CDR2 is YFSETQ in the germline V gene. The CDR3 spells CASSLPFSGGGAGELFF. The CDR3 DNA is TGCGCCAGCAGCTTGCCGTTTTCCGGAGGCGGGGCCGGGGAGCTGTTTTTT.

V is TRBV5-1 and J is TRBJ2-2, with 8 bases aligning to TRBD1. This CDR3 contains 13 residues. Germline values: CDR1 SGHRS, CDR2 YFSETQ. V was pared by 3 bases and J by 6 bases, with 1 base of the junction left unmatched. Here the CDR3 reads CASSWTGSGELFF. The CDR3 coding sequence is TGCGCCAGCAGCTGGACAGGGTCCGGGGAGCTGTTTTTT.

This clone was detected once. The chain uses TRBV28 and TRBJ2-5; TRBD1 agrees at 10 bases. The CDR3 extends over 16 amino acids. The germline V gene encodes CDR1 MDHEN and CDR2 SYDVKM. V was pared by 5 bases and J by 1 base, with 7 bases of the junction left unmatched. In nucleotides, the CDR3 is TGTGCCAGCAGTACCCGACAGGGGGCTATCCAAGAGACCCAGTACTTC. Its protein product is CASSTRQGAIQETQYF. The full variable domain, completed using reference TRBV28 and TRBJ2-5, is DVKVTQSSRYLVKRTGEKVFLECVQDMDHENMFWYRQDPGLGLRLIYFSYDVKMKEKGDIPEGYSVSREKKERFSLILESASTNQTSMYLCASSTRQGAIQETQYFGPGTRLLVL.

The gene calls are TRBV4-3 and TRBJ1-4, with a tentative D call TRBD1 (5 bases). Trimming took 0 bases from V and 8 from J, leaving 13 bases between them. This CDR3 has 15 amino acids. Germline V gene sequence: CDR1 LGHNA, CDR2 YSLEER. This chain's CDR3 is CASSQEVRVGEKLFF. In nucleotides, the CDR3 is TGCGCCAGCAGCCAAGAGGTCAGGGTTGGCGAAAAACTGTTTTTT.

The gene calls are TRBV18 and TRBJ2-1, with 7 bases lining up with TRBD2. CDR1 and CDR2 (germline): KGHSH, LQKENI. The CDR3 totals 13 residues. V dropped 0 bases and J dropped 15; count of bases not matched to a gene: 8. The CDR3 reads CASSPPSRGRWFF. As DNA, the CDR3 is TGTGCCAGCTCACCACCCTCGCGCGGGAGATGGTTCTTC.

Turning to this clone: Within the sample, other DNA sequences also encode this same CDR3. The genes are TRBV28 and TRBJ1-1; unclear D gene. CDR1 and CDR2 (germline): MDHEN, SYDVKM. The V end was cut by 2 bases, the J end by 3 bases, with 7 bases between. The CDR3 consists of 13 residues. The CDR3 sequence is CASSLGRHTEAFF. The CDR3 coding sequence is TGTGCCAGCAGTTTAGGGAGGCACACTGAAGCTTTCTTT.

This sequence joins TRBV5-4 and TRBJ2-3, with 10 bases identical to TRBD2. The CDR3 runs 15 residues. Germline-derived CDR1 and CDR2 are SGHNT and YYREEE (reference sequence). J was trimmed by 0 bases and V by 3 bases; bases with no gene match: 1. CDR3 amino acids: CASSSTSGSTDTQYF. CDR3 DNA sequence: TGTGCCAGCAGCTCGACTAGCGGGAGCACAGATACGCAGTATTTT.

The V and J genes are TRBV5-1 and TRBJ2-3; D is uncertain. Between the trimmed V and J ends, which lost 2 bases and 6 bases, there was a span of 13 bases. This CDR3 region has 14 residues. The germline V gene has CDR1 SGHRS and CDR2 YFSETQ. The CDR3, as DNA: TGCGCCAGCAGCTTACGCCTAGTTATGGATACGCAGTATTTT. As protein: CASSLRLVMDTQYF. Drawing the rest from reference TRBV5-1 and TRBJ2-3, the complete variable domain is KAGVTQTPRYLIKTRGQQVTLSCSPISGHRSVSWYQQTPGQGLQFLFEYFSETQRNKGNFPGRFSGRQFSNSRSEMNVSTLELGDSALYLCASSLRLVMDTQYFGPGTRLTVL.

The chain recombines TRBV4-1 with TRBJ2-1; 8 bases are shared with TRBD1. This CDR3 contains 16 residues. Germline V gives CDR1 MGHRA, CDR2 YSYEKL. The junction had 11 bases not matched to a gene; V was cut back by 2 bases and J by 8 bases. The CDR3 sequence is CASSQMTGVGFDEQFF. CDR3 coding DNA: TGCGCCAGCAGCCAAATGACAGGGGTTGGGTTTGATGAGCAGTTCTTC.

The rearrangement uses TRBV7-2 and TRBJ1-2, with 8 nucleotides matching TRBD1. CDR1 is SGHTA, CDR2 FQGNSA, per germline. With V trimmed by 4 bases and J by 5 bases, 9 bases remained unmatched. This CDR3 has 15 amino acids. The CDR3 loop reads CASSSGQGARYGYTF. The CDR3 DNA follows: TGTGCCAGCAGCTCTGGTCAGGGGGCTCGGTATGGCTACACCTTC. Based on the CDR3 plus reference TRBV7-2 and TRBJ1-2, the full variable domain is GAGVSQSPSNKVTEKGKDVELRCDPISGHTALYWYRQSLGQGLEFLIYFQGNSAPDKSGLPSDRFSAERTGGSVSTLTIQRTQQEDSAVYLCASSSGQGARYGYTFGSGTRLTVV.

V is TRBV9 and J is TRBJ2-5; a weak D match, TRBD2 (5 bases). Germline values: CDR1 SGDLS, CDR2 YYNGEE. The V and J ends lost 1 base and 7 bases respectively, with 14 bases between them. The CDR3 runs 14 residues. CDR3 DNA sequence: TGTGCCAGCAGCGTATCCCAGGCCGGAGGGACCCAGTACTTC. Translating gives CASSVSQAGGTQYF.

J is TRBJ1-1 and V is TRBV29-1; D ambiguous. The CDR3 runs 10 residues. Germline CDR1 SQVTM, CDR2 ANQGSEA. Trimming stripped 7 bases from V and 7 bases from J, with 10 bases between. The CDR3 region is CSARGIEAFF. DNA for the CDR3: TGCAGCGCGCGAGGTATTGAAGCTTTCTTT.

The chain joins TRBV7-2 to TRBJ1-1, with D possibly TRBD1 on 5 matching bases. Between the trimmed V and J ends, which lost 3 bases and 0 bases, there was a span of 8 bases. This CDR3 has 14 amino acids. Germline V CDR1 and CDR2: SGHTA, FQGNSA. Written as DNA, the CDR3 is TGTGCCAGCAGCTTTTCAGGGCTGAACACTGAAGCTTTCTTT. Its protein is CASSFSGLNTEAFF.

The genes are TRBV4-2 and TRBJ1-2; 10 nucleotides agree with TRBD1. This CDR3 is 17 amino acids long. The germline CDR1 and CDR2 sequences are LGHNA and YNFKEQ. Germline trimming cut 5 bases from V and 4 bases from J; bases unmatched to any gene: 13. The CDR3 reads CASSSYPGQGTLYGYTF. CDR3 nucleotides: TGTGCCAGCAGCTCTTACCCGGGACAGGGGACACTCTATGGCTACACCTTC.

The CDR3 DNA reads as TGCGCCAGCAGCTTACTCGAAGCGGGGGGGCTTGAGCAGTACTTC. This gives the protein CASSLLEAGGLEQYF. The chain is built from TRBV5-1 and TRBJ2-7; 10 bases are shared with TRBD2. The V segment lost 2 bases and the J segment 7 bases; nucleotides outside the gene matches: 9. This CDR3 is 15 amino acids long. The V gene's germline CDR1 is SGHRS and CDR2 YFSETQ.

The chain joins TRBV7-2 to TRBJ1-2, with 7 bases matching TRBD1. The CDR3 totals 16 residues. Germline V lookup: CDR1 SGHTA, CDR2 FQGNSA. The V and J ends lost 2 bases and 0 bases, in that order; junction bases with no gene match: 6. The CDR3 DNA follows: TGTGCCAGCAGCTTATTGGAGGGGGCCGCTAACTATGGCTACACCTTC. Protein: CASSLLEGAANYGYTF.

The chain couples TRBV4-1 to TRBJ1-2; D remains unclear. Germline values: CDR1 MGHRA, CDR2 YSYEKL. The V end lost 1 base, the J end lost 7 bases, and 13 bases lay between the germline ends. There are 14 residues in the CDR3. The chain's CDR3 is CASSQALAAGGYTF. The CDR3 DNA sequence: TGCGCCAGCAGCCAAGCTCTGGCGGCGGGTGGCTACACCTTC.

The rearrangement joins TRBV7-6 to TRBJ1-2, with 9 bases aligning to TRBD1. The V segment lost 5 bases and the J segment 8 bases; nucleotides outside the gene matches: 12. CDR1 is SGHVS, CDR2 FNYEAQ, per germline. There are 15 residues in the CDR3. CDR3 residues: CASSRAGTGRDGYTF. The CDR3 coding sequence is TGTGCCAGCAGCCGAGCGGGGACAGGGAGGGACGGCTACACCTTC.

The chain is built from TRBV27 and TRBJ2-5; possibly TRBD1 for D (6 bases). Trimming left V 2 bases short and J 2 bases short, with 6 bases between. Germline CDR1 and CDR2: MNHEY and SMNVEV (reference sequence). CDR3 size: 13 residues. As DNA, the CDR3 is TGTGCCAGCAGTTTACAGGGGCAAGAGACCCAGTACTTC. It is translated as CASSLQGQETQYF.

The V gene is TRBV25-1, the J gene TRBJ1-2; unclear D gene. Germline CDR1 reads MGHDK; CDR2 reads SYGVNS. Trimming took 6 bases from V and 4 from J, leaving 15 bases between them. The CDR3 loop spans 14 amino acids. As DNA, the CDR3 is TGTGCCAGCAGCAACCCCGGTCGCGGCTATGGCTACACCTTC. This codes for CASSNPGRGYGYTF.

The V gene is TRBV15, the J gene TRBJ2-5; D perhaps matches TRBD1 (6 bases). Judging by the DNA end, TRBJ2-7 fits better; the J call may be wrong. The CDR3 has 11 amino acids. Germline values: CDR1 LNHNV, CDR2 YYDKDF (reference sequence). For the CDR3, the DNA is TGTGCCACCAGCATCAGGGGCGAGCAGTACTTC. It translates to CATSIRGEQYF.

The chain recombines TRBV13 with TRBJ1-6, with 7 bases fitting TRBD1. After removal of 5 bases from V and 6 bases from J, the junction contained 7 bases not matched to a gene. This CDR3 has 15 amino acids. The germline CDR1 and CDR2 sequences are PRHDT and FYEKMQ (reference sequence). The CDR3 DNA follows: TGTGCCAGCAGCCCCGCGACAGGGATTAATTCACCCCTCCACTTT. It specifies CASSPATGINSPLHF.